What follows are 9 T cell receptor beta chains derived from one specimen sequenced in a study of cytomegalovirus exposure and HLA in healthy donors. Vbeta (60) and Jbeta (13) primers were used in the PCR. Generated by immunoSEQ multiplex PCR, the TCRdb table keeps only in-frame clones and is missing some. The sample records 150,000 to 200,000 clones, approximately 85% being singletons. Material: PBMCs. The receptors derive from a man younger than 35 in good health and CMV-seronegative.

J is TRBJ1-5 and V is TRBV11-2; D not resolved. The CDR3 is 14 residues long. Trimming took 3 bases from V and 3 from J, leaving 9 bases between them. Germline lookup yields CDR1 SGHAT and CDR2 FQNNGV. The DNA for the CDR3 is TGTGCCAGCAGCTTGGCCGGGTTCAATCAGCCCCAGCATTTT. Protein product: CASSLAGFNQPQHF.

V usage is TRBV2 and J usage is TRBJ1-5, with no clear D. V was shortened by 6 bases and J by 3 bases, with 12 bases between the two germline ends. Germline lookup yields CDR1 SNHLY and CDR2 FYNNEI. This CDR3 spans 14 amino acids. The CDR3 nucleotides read TGTGCCAGCAGGCCAGGCCGGAACAATCAGCCCCAGCATTTT. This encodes CASRPGRNNQPQHF. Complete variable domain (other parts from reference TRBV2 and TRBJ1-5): EPEVTQTPSHQVTQMGQEVILRCVPISNHLYFYWYRQILGQKVEFLVSFYNNEISEKSEIFDDQFSVERPDGSNFTLKIRSTKLEDSAMYFCASRPGRNNQPQHFGDGTRLSIL.

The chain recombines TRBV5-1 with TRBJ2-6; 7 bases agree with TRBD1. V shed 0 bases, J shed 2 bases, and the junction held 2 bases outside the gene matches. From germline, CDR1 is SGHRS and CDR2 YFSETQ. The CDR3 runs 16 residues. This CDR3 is CASSLVQGTGANVLTF. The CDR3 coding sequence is TGCGCCAGCAGCTTGGTACAGGGGACTGGGGCCAACGTCCTGACTTTC.

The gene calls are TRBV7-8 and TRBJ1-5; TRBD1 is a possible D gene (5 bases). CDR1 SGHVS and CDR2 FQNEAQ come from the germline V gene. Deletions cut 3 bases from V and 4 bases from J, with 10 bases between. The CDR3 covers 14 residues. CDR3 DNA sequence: TGTGCCAGCAGCTTGTCGTCAGGGAATCAGCCCCAGCATTTT. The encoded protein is CASSLSSGNQPQHF.

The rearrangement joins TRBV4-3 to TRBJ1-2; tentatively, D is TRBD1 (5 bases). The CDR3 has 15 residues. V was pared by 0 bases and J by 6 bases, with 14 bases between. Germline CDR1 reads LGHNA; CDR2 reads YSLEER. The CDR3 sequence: CASSQDPPGPHGYTF. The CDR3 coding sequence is TGCGCCAGCAGCCAAGATCCGCCAGGGCCCCATGGCTACACCTTC.

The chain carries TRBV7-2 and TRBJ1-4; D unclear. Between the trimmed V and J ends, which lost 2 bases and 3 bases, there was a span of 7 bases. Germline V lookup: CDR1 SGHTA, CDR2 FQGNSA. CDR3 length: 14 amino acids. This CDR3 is CASSLSGANEKLFF. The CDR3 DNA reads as TGTGCCAGCAGCTTATCTGGAGCTAATGAAAAACTGTTTTTT.

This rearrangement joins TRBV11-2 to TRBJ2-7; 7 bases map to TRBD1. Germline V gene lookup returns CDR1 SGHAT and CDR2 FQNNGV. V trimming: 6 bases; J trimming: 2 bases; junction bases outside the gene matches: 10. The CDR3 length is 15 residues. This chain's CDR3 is CASRPIGQETYEQYF. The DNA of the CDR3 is TGTGCCAGCAGGCCAATTGGACAGGAAACCTACGAGCAGTACTTC.

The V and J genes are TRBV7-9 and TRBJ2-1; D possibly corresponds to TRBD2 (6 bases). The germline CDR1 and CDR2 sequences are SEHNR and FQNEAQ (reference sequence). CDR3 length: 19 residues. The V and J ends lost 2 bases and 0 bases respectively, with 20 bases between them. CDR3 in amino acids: CASSLKGSGKLDSYNEQFF. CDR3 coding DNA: TGTGCCAGCAGCTTAAAGGGTAGCGGCAAGTTGGACTCCTACAATGAGCAGTTCTTC. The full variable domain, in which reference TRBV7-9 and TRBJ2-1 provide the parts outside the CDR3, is DTGVSQNPRHKITKRGQNVTFRCDPISEHNRLYWYRQTLGQGPEFLTYFQNEAQLEKSRLLSDRFSAERPKGSFSTLEIQRTEQGDSAMYLCASSLKGSGKLDSYNEQFFGPGTRLTVL.

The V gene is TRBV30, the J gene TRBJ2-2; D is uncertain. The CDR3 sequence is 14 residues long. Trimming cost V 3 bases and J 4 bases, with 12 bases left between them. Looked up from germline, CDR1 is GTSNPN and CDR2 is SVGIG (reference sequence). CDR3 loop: CAWSLDSLTGELFF. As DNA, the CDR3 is TGTGCCTGGAGCCTAGATTCGCTCACCGGGGAGCTGTTTTTT.